The 10 T cell receptor beta chains below were found in one sample sequenced in a study of CD8 T cells in Susac syndrome. It was with random hexamers that 0.5 to 1 ug RNA was reverse transcribed. TCRdb re-analysed the immunoSEQ multiplex PCR reads in MiXCR, keeping a single row per CDR3 protein. The sample records some 140,000 distinct CDR3 sequences, approximately 89% being singletons. The sequenced sample consisted of CD8+ T cells from PBMCs. These TCRs come from a human donor with multiple sclerosis.

The chain couples TRBV7-9 to TRBJ1-1; 9 bases agree with TRBD1. Germline V CDR1 and CDR2: SEHNR, FQNEAQ (reference sequence). J was trimmed by 5 bases and V by 8 bases; bases with no gene match: 15. CDR3 length equals 16 residues. CDR3 region: CASSELGQGRWTEAFF. In nucleotides, the CDR3 is TGTGCCAGCTCGGAGTTAGGACAGGGGCGGTGGACTGAAGCTTTCTTT.

The chain links TRBV20-1 to TRBJ1-2; 7 bases fit TRBD1. The CDR3 has 14 amino acids. V gave up 6 bases and J gave up 5 bases; unmatched junction bases: 12. The V gene's germline CDR1 is DFQATT and CDR2 SNEGSKA (reference sequence). As DNA, the CDR3 is TGCAGTGCCCCAACTGACAGGGACTTTTATGGCTACACCTTC. It translates to CSAPTDRDFYGYTF.

The rearrangement uses TRBV13 and TRBJ2-7, with D perhaps matching TRBD2 (6 bases). V lost 6 bases and J 0 bases, leaving 18 bases between the germline ends. This CDR3 is 16 amino acids long. The germline CDR1 and CDR2 sequences are PRHDT and FYEKMQ (reference sequence). CDR3 coding DNA: TGTGCCAGCAGAGACAACCTAGCGAGAGGCTCCTACGAGCAGTACTTC. It codes for CASRDNLARGSYEQYF.

This clonotype was picked up one time. V usage is TRBV6-1 and J usage is TRBJ2-1; D possibly uses TRBD1 or TRBD2 (5 bases each). V was shortened by 3 bases and J by 6 bases, with 18 bases between the two germline ends. Germline CDR1 is MNHNS and CDR2 is SASEGT. The CDR3 sequence is 16 residues long. The CDR3 region has the DNA TGTGCCAGCAGTGATGACAGCTTTCTTCGGGGCAATGAGCAGTTCTTC. The encoded protein is CASSDDSFLRGNEQFF.

The chain has TRBV21-1 and TRBJ2-7; the D call of TRBD2 is as the table states it, not checked on the DNA. TRBV21-1 is listed as a pseudogene. This CDR3 has 16 residues. The CDR3 loop is CASSTSGIAGAYEQYF. CDR3 in DNA: TGTGCCAGCAGCACTTCGGGGATAGCGGGAGCCTACGAGCAGTACTTC.

The V call is TRBV14, the J call TRBJ1-5; D gene ambiguous. The germline V and J ends were trimmed by 0 bases and 7 bases, with 4 bases remaining between them. The germline V gene encodes CDR1 SGHDN and CDR2 FVKESK. The CDR3 spans 12 residues. This CDR3 reads CASSQDRQPQHF. The CDR3 coding sequence is TGTGCCAGCAGCCAAGATCGCCAGCCCCAGCATTTT.

The chain recombines TRBV24-1 with TRBJ2-2; no clear D. This CDR3 comprises 17 residues. Germline lookup yields CDR1 KGHDR and CDR2 SFDVKD. V gave up 4 bases and J gave up 3 bases, with 17 bases separating them. The CDR3 protein is CATSDPDSSPYTGELFF. CDR3 nucleotides: TGTGCCACCAGTGACCCTGACTCCTCCCCTTACACCGGGGAGCTGTTTTTT.

The J gene is TRBJ1-1, the V gene TRBV30; tentatively, D is TRBD1 (6 bases). This CDR3 has 12 residues. Trimming removed 4 bases at V and 5 bases at J, with 11 bases between. Per germline, CDR1 GTSNPN and CDR2 SVGIG (reference sequence). The CDR3, as DNA: TGTGCCTGGACGACAGGTAGGACTGAAGCTTTCTTT. Translation gives CAWTTGRTEAFF.

V and J are TRBV6-5 and TRBJ2-7; the D call may be TRBD1 or TRBD2 (5 bases each). Trimming cost V 2 bases and J 6 bases, with 14 bases left between them. Looked up from germline, CDR1 is MNHEY and CDR2 is SVGAGI. The CDR3 is 14 residues long. CDR3 residues: CASSYQPGLGEQYF. The CDR3 DNA reads TGTGCCAGCAGTTACCAACCGGGGCTCGGCGAGCAGTACTTC.

V usage is TRBV20-1 and J usage is TRBJ2-3; the D is unclear. V was cut by 2 bases and J by 0 bases, with 9 bases left in between. The CDR3 runs to 14 residues. CDR1 is DFQATT, CDR2 SNEGSKA, per germline (reference sequence). The CDR3 is CSARPLTSTDTQYF. In DNA, the CDR3 is TGCAGTGCTAGACCCCTAACTAGCACAGATACGCAGTATTTT.